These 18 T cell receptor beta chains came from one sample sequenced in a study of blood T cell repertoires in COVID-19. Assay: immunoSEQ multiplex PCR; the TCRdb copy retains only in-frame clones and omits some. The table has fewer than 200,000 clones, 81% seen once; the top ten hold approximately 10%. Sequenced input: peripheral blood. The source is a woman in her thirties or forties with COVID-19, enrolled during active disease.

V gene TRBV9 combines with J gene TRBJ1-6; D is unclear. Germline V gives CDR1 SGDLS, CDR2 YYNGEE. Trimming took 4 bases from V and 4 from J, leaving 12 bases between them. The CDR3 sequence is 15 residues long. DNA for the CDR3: TGTGCCAGCAGCTCCGGGGATGGATATAATTCACCCCTCCACTTT. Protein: CASSSGDGYNSPLHF.

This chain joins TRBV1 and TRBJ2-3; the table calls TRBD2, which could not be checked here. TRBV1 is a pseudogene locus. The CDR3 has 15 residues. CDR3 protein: CTSSQIRVLSNTQYF. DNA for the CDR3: TGCACCAGCAGCCAAATCCGGGTTCTGAGTAATACGCAGTATTTT.

In DNA, the CDR3 is TGTGCCATCGCGCAGGGAAGGGGGACAGATACGCAGTATTTT. Its translation is CAIAQGRGTDTQYF. The V gene is TRBV10-3, the J gene TRBJ2-3; a possible D gene is TRBD1 (6 bases). The V gene's germline CDR1 is ENHRY and CDR2 SYGVKD. With 8 bases removed from V and 3 bases from J, the gap between germline ends came to 15 bases. The CDR3 has 14 amino acids.

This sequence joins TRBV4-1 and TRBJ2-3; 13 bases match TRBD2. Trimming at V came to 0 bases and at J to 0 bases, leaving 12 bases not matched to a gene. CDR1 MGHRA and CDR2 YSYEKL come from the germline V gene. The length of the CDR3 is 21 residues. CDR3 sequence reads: CASSQDMGLAGIDTSTDTQYF. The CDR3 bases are TGCGCCAGCAGCCAAGACATGGGACTAGCGGGAATTGACACTAGCACAGATACGCAGTATTTT.

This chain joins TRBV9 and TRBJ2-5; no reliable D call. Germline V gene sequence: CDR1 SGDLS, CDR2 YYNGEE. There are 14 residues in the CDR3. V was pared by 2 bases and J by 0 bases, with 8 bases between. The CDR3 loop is CASSVLDNQETQYF. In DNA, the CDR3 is TGTGCCAGCAGCGTCCTCGACAACCAAGAGACCCAGTACTTC.

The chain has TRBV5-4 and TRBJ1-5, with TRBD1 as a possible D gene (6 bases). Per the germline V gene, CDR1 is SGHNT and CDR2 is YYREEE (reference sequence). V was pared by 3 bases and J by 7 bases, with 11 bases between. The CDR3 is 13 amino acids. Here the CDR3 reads CASSSQGLQPQHF. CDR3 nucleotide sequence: TGTGCCAGCAGCTCCCAGGGGCTCCAGCCCCAGCATTTT.

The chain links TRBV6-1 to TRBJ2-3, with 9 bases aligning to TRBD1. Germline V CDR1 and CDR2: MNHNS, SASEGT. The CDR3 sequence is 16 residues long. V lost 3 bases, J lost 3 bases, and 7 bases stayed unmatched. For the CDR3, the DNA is TGTGCCAGCAGTGAGTTACAGGGGGCGCTTACAGATACGCAGTATTTT. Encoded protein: CASSELQGALTDTQYF.

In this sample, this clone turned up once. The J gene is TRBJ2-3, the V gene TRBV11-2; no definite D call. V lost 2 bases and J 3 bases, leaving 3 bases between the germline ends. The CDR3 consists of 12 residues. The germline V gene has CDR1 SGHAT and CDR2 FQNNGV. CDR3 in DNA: TGTGCCAGCAGCTTAATAACAGATACGCAGTATTTT. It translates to CASSLITDTQYF. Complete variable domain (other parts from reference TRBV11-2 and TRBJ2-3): EAGVAQSPRYKIIEKRQSVAFWCNPISGHATLYWYQQILGQGPKLLIQFQNNGVVDDSQLPKDRFSAERLKGVDSTLKIQPAKLEDSAVYLCASSLITDTQYFGPGTRLTVL.

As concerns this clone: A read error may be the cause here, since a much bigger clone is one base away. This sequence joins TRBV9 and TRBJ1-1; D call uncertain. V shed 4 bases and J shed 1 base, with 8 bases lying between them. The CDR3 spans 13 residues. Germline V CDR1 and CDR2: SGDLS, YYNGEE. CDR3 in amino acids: CASSSEENTEAFF. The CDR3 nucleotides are TGTGCCAGCAGCTCGGAGGAGAACACTGAAGCTTTCTTT.

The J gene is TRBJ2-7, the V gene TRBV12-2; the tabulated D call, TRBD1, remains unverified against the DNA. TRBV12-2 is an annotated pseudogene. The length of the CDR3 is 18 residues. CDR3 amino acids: CASRLAGGDSPSPYEQYV. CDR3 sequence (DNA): TGTGCAAGTCGCTTAGCGGGCGGGGACAGCCCGTCCCCCTACGAGCAGTACGTC.

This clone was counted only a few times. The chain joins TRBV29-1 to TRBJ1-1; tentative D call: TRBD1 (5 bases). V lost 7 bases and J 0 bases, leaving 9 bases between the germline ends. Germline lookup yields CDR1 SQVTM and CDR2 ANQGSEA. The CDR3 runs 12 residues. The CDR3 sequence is CSGDRMNTEAFF. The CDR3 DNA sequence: TGCAGCGGCGACAGAATGAACACTGAAGCTTTCTTT.

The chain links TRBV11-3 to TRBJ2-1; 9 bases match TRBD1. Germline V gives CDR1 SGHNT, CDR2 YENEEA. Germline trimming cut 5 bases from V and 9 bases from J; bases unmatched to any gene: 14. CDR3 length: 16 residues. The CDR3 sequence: CASSDLSGQGDVEQFF. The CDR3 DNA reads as TGTGCCAGCAGCGACCTCTCGGGACAGGGTGACGTTGAGCAGTTCTTC.

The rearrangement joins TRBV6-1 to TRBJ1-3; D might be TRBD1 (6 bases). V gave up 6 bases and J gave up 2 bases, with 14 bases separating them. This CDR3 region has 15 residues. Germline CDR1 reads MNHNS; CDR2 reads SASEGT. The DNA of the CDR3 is TGTGCCAGCAGCCGGACAGCGCCACCTGGAAACACCATATATTTT. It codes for CASSRTAPPGNTIYF.

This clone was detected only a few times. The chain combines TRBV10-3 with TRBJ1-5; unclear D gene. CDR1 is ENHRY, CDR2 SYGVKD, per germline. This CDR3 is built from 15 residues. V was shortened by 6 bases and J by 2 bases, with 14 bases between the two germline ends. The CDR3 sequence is CAIREDLSGNQPQHF. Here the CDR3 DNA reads TGTGCCATCAGGGAGGACTTGTCGGGCAATCAGCCCCAGCATTTT.

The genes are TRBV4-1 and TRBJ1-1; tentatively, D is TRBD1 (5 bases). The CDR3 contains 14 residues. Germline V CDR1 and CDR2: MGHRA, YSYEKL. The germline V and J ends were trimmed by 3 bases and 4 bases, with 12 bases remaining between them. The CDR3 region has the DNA TGCGCCAGCAGCCAGAACACAGGTGGCACTGAAGCTTTCTTT. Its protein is CASSQNTGGTEAFF.

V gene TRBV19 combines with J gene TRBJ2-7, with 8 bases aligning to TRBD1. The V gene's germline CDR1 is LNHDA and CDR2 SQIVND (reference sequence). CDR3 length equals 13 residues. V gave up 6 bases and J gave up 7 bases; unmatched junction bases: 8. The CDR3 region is CASSPGTGVEQYF. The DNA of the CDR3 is TGTGCCAGTAGCCCCGGGACAGGAGTAGAGCAGTACTTC. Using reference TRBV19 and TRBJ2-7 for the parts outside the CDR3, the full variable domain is DGGITQSPKYLFRKEGQNVTLSCEQNLNHDAMYWYRQDPGQGLRLIYYSQIVNDFQKGDIAEGYSVSREKKESFPLTVTSAQKNPTAFYLCASSPGTGVEQYFGPGTRLTVT.

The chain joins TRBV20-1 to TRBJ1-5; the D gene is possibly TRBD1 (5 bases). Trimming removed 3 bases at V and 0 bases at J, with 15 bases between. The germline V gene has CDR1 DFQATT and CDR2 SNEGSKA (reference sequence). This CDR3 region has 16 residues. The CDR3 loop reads CSASSSTAYSNQPQHF. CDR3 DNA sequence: TGCAGTGCTAGTTCGTCGACAGCATATAGCAATCAGCCCCAGCATTTT.

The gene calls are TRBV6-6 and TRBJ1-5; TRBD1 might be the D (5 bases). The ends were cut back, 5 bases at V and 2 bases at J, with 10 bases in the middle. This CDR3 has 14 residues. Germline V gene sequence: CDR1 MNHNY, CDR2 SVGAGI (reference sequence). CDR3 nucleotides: TGTGCCAGCAGTCCTCAGGGCGGCAATCAGCCCCAGCATTTT. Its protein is CASSPQGGNQPQHF.